This TCR beta chain was recorded in a study of blood T cell repertoires in COVID-19. Study at large: Acute and convalescent COVID-19 samples came from the United States, Italy and Spain.

Original processing notes: For nucleated cells, counts were estimated from reference gene primer amplification. The method was immunoSEQ multiplex PCR; TCRdb's version includes in-frame clones alone and lacks a portion of them. The V and J calls and clone size were taken over from that table, and D and trimming were inferred from the DNA. This table has some 200,000 clones, 65% to 85% appearing once. The V end lost 7 bases, the J end lost 3 bases, and 11 bases lay between the germline ends. This CDR3 has 14 residues. The germline CDR1 and CDR2 sequences are KGHDR and SFDVKD. This clonotype was obtained from a woman between 35 and 50 years old with acute COVID-19. This chain connects TRBV24-1 to TRBJ2-2, with D possibly being TRBD1 (6 bases). Sequenced input: PBMCs or T cells enriched from blood (not recorded which). The CDR3 bases are TGTGCCACCAGCCCGCCAGGGGACACCGGGGAGCTGTTTTTT. Encoded protein: CATSPPGDTGELFF.